The 23 T cell receptor beta chains listed next were all sequenced from one sample in a study of blood T cell repertoires in COVID-19. Assay: immunoSEQ multiplex PCR; the TCRdb copy retains only in-frame clones and omits some. In the table there are nearly 25,000 clones, 80% to 85% of which are singletons. The specimen was peripheral blood. The origin of the receptors is a man aged 65-85 years with acute or convalescent COVID-19.

The J gene is TRBJ2-7, the V gene TRBV11-2, with D unresolved. CDR1 and CDR2 from the germline V gene are SGHAT and FQNNGV. Deletions cut 3 bases from V and 0 bases from J, with 9 bases between. CDR3 length: 14 amino acids. CDR3 DNA: TGTGCCAGCAGCTTGCTATTTCTCTCCTACGAGCAGTACTTC. Residues: CASSLLFLSYEQYF.

This chain links TRBV3-1 (or the pseudogene TRBV3-2) with TRBJ2-5; 11 bases are a match to TRBD2. Germline CDR1 is LGHDT and CDR2 is YNNKEL (reference sequence). This CDR3 contains 18 residues. Trimming cost V 1 base and J 2 bases; bases outside gene matches: 9. In DNA, the CDR3 is TGTGCCAGCAGCCAAGGGGCCGGACTAGCGGGCCCACAAGAGACCCAGTACTTC. This encodes CASSQGAGLAGPQETQYF.

The table lists this clone with a few counts. CDR3 sequence reads: CASSSASPSNTEAFF. CDR3 DNA: TGTGCCAGCAGTAGCGCATCCCCTTCGAACACTGAAGCTTTCTTT. This chain joins TRBV2 and TRBJ1-1, with no clear D. Germline V gene data show CDR1 as SNHLY and CDR2 as FYNNEI. The CDR3 is made up of 15 amino acids. Trimming cost V 5 bases and J 1 base, with 14 bases left between them.

V usage is TRBV10-3 and J usage is TRBJ2-5; 8 bases agree with TRBD2. V lost 2 bases, J lost 5 bases, and 4 bases stayed unmatched. Germline CDR1 and CDR2: ENHRY and SYGVKD. CDR3 length: 14 amino acids. Here the CDR3 reads CAISEGLARETQYF. The CDR3 region has the DNA TGTGCCATCAGTGAGGGACTAGCACGGGAGACCCAGTACTTC.

This clone has only a few counts. The V gene is TRBV11-2, the J gene TRBJ2-5; TRBD1 agrees at 8 bases. The V segment lost 2 bases and the J segment 5 bases; nucleotides outside the gene matches: 4. The CDR3 consists of 14 residues. In germline, CDR1 is SGHAT, CDR2 FQNNGV. CDR3 region: CASSLSGGRETQYF. For the CDR3, the DNA is TGTGCCAGCAGCTTATCAGGGGGCCGGGAGACCCAGTACTTC.

This chain links TRBV7-9 with TRBJ1-2, with 8 positions matching TRBD1. The CDR3 consists of 18 residues. Looked up from germline, CDR1 is SEHNR and CDR2 is FQNEAQ (reference sequence). V lost 0 bases to trimming and J lost 6 bases; unmatched junction nucleotides: 15. In DNA, the CDR3 is TGTGCCAGCAGCTTAGCGTGGGGACAGGCTTCAAAAGGGGATGGCTACACCTTC. Translated, it gives CASSLAWGQASKGDGYTF.

The rearrangement links TRBV7-2 to TRBJ2-1; D is undetermined. V was pared by 1 base and J by 3 bases, with 4 bases between. The CDR3 spans 13 residues. The germline V gene has CDR1 SGHTA and CDR2 FQGNSA. CDR3 DNA: TGTGCCAGCAGCTTAGACTACTACAATGAGCAGTTCTTC. Protein product: CASSLDYYNEQFF.

The chain recombines TRBV7-9 with TRBJ2-7; the D gene is possibly TRBD2 (5 bases). This CDR3 region has 15 residues. Germline assignment: CDR1 SEHNR and CDR2 FQNEAQ (reference sequence). Between the trimmed V and J ends, which lost 1 base and 6 bases, there was a span of 16 bases. In nucleotides, the CDR3 is TGTGCCAGCAGCTTAGGAGGAGGCAGGTATCTCGAGCAGTACTTC. Translation gives CASSLGGGRYLEQYF.

The chain employs TRBV6-6 and TRBJ2-1; unclear D gene. CDR1 MNHNY and CDR2 SVGAGI come from the germline V gene (reference sequence). The CDR3 sequence is 15 residues long. V lost 3 bases to trimming and J lost 8 bases, with 17 bases between them. CDR3 protein: CASSYGQKAFDEQFF. The CDR3 DNA follows: TGTGCCAGCAGTTATGGGCAGAAGGCCTTTGATGAGCAGTTCTTC.

This rearrangement joins TRBV7-3 to TRBJ2-7; 8 bases align to TRBD1. The CDR3 sequence is 12 residues long. Germline V lookup: CDR1 SGHTA, CDR2 FQGTGA. With V trimmed by 5 bases and J by 6 bases, 3 bases remained unmatched. Written as DNA, the CDR3 is TGTGCCAGCAGCCCGGACAGGGTCGAGCAGTACTTC. Its translation is CASSPDRVEQYF.

The rearrangement uses TRBV7-2 and TRBJ2-3; tentative D call: TRBD2 (6 bases). Trimming removed 1 base at V and 2 bases at J, with 10 bases between. Germline loops: CDR1 SGHTA, CDR2 FQGNSA. The CDR3 contains 15 residues. Written as DNA, the CDR3 is TGTGCCAGCAGCTTAGATGGCGGGACCACAGATACGCAGTATTTT. It encodes CASSLDGGTTDTQYF.

V gene TRBV2 combines with J gene TRBJ2-5, with D unclear. The V and J ends lost 4 bases and 5 bases respectively, with 8 bases between them. The germline CDR1 and CDR2 sequences are SNHLY and FYNNEI. This CDR3 is built from 12 residues. CDR3 in DNA: TGTGCCAGCAGTGGGTTCGGGGAGACCCAGTACTTC. It encodes CASSGFGETQYF.

The chain joins TRBV19 to TRBJ2-1; 11 bases line up with TRBD1. The CDR3 is made up of 15 amino acids. The J segment lost 7 bases and the V segment lost 10 bases, leaving 12 bases of the junction unmatched. CDR1 is LNHDA, CDR2 SQIVND, per germline (reference sequence). For the CDR3, the DNA is TGTGCCACCGCTGCCCGGACAGGGGGCCGGAATGAGCAGTTCTTC. Protein: CATAARTGGRNEQFF.

This clone was recorded only once. This chain connects TRBV2 to TRBJ1-1; TRBD1 aligns across 7 bases. The V gene end was trimmed by 4 bases and the J gene end by 5 bases; junction bases not matched to a gene: 7. The germline V gene has CDR1 SNHLY and CDR2 FYNNEI. The CDR3 extends over 14 amino acids. The CDR3 nucleotides are TGTGCCAGCAGTGTGAGACAGGGTGAGACTGAAGCTTTCTTT. It yields the protein CASSVRQGETEAFF.

This clone came up a few times. The CDR3 protein is CASSLTGGDYEQYF. As DNA, the CDR3 is TGCGCCAGCAGCTTGACAGGGGGTGACTACGAGCAGTACTTC. The chain carries TRBV5-1 and TRBJ2-7; 8 nucleotides align to TRBD1. V trimming: 1 base; J trimming: 3 bases; junction bases outside the gene matches: 3. The CDR3 has 14 residues. Germline V gene lookup returns CDR1 SGHRS and CDR2 YFSETQ.

This clone appeared a single time. The chain employs TRBV5-1 and TRBJ2-3, with D possibly matching TRBD2 (5 bases). Germline V gene sequence: CDR1 SGHRS, CDR2 YFSETQ. The CDR3 contains 14 residues. Trimming removed 0 bases at V and 3 bases at J, with 8 bases between. CDR3 coding DNA: TGCGCCAGCAGCTTGGGAGCGGCTACAGATACGCAGTATTTT. Its protein is CASSLGAATDTQYF. Filled out from reference TRBV5-1 and TRBJ2-3, the complete variable domain reads KAGVTQTPRYLIKTRGQQVTLSCSPISGHRSVSWYQQTPGQGLQFLFEYFSETQRNKGNFPGRFSGRQFSNSRSEMNVSTLELGDSALYLCASSLGAATDTQYFGPGTRLTVL.

The V gene is TRBV3-1 (or the pseudogene TRBV3-2), the J gene TRBJ1-5; no reliable D call. This CDR3 spans 13 amino acids. CDR1 and CDR2 from the germline V gene are LGHDT and YNNKEL (reference sequence). The V gene lost 5 bases and the J gene lost 10 bases, with 15 bases spanning the gap. Here the CDR3 reads CASSSGLLGPQHF. For the CDR3, the DNA is TGTGCCAGCAGCTCCGGGTTATTAGGACCCCAGCATTTT.

This clone was seen only once. The chain has TRBV5-1 and TRBJ2-1; 14 bases are shared with TRBD2. The length of the CDR3 is 17 residues. CDR1 SGHRS and CDR2 YFSETQ come from the germline V gene. With V trimmed by 2 bases and J by 5 bases, 6 bases remained unmatched. This CDR3 is CASSFYATSGGDNEQFF. For the CDR3, the DNA is TGCGCCAGCAGCTTCTACGCGACTAGCGGGGGGGACAATGAGCAGTTCTTC.

The CDR3 coding sequence is TGTGCCAGCAGTTCGCCCGGGGGGACCCAGTACTTC. Translating gives CASSSPGGTQYF. The rearrangement joins TRBV27 to TRBJ2-5, with D possibly TRBD2 on 6 matching bases. V lost 4 bases to trimming and J lost 7 bases, with 10 bases between them. CDR1 and CDR2 (germline): MNHEY, SMNVEV (reference sequence). The CDR3 runs 12 residues.

This CDR3 is CASSSEGGTEAFF. CDR3 DNA: TGTGCCAGCAGCTCAGAGGGGGGGACTGAAGCTTTCTTT. The chain joins TRBV7-9 to TRBJ1-1; D may be TRBD1 (6 bases). CDR1 and CDR2 (germline): SEHNR, FQNEAQ (reference sequence). This CDR3 spans 13 amino acids. The V and J ends lost 4 bases and 5 bases respectively, with 11 bases between them.

This chain joins TRBV3-1 (or the pseudogene TRBV3-2) and TRBJ1-2; TRBD1 matches at 9 bases. The CDR3 extends over 14 amino acids. The ends lost 3 bases at V and 7 bases at J; junction bases unmatched: 6. In germline, CDR1 is LGHDT, CDR2 YNNKEL (reference sequence). CDR3 sequence reads: CASSQTGGDGGYTF. Here the CDR3 DNA reads TGTGCCAGCAGCCAGACAGGGGGGGACGGTGGCTACACCTTC.

The table lists this clone with a few counts. The J gene is TRBJ2-1, the V gene TRBV6-5, with 10 positions matching TRBD2. The CDR3 runs to 15 residues. V lost 2 bases and J lost 3; bases outside the gene matches: 1. Germline CDR1 MNHEY, CDR2 SVGAGI. This CDR3 is CASSYVAGGYNEQFF. The CDR3 DNA reads as TGTGCCAGCAGTTACGTAGCGGGGGGCTACAATGAGCAGTTCTTC.

This chain links TRBV3-1 (or the pseudogene TRBV3-2) with TRBJ2-7, with D maybe TRBD2 (5 bases). Trimming cost V 8 bases and J 9 bases, with 23 bases left between them. There are 14 residues in the CDR3. CDR1 and CDR2 (germline): LGHDT, YNNKEL (reference sequence). The CDR3 nucleotides are TGTGCCAGCGCCGTGCAGAGAGGGCCGGTGGTGCAGTACTTC. Translating it yields CASAVQRGPVVQYF.